This TCR beta chain appears in the sequencing data of a study of human T cells and chemical hapten exposure. Time point indicated: patch test 1, 2 weeks after DPC sensitization. Treatment here: therapeutic diphenylcyclopropenone sensitization with weekly scalp DPC. The V gene end was trimmed by 5 bases and the J gene end by 4 bases; junction bases not matched to a gene: 4. Germline CDR1 MDHEN, CDR2 SYDVKM. The CDR3 is 15 amino acids. One entry per CDR3 protein, called by TCRdb with MiXCR from the RACE reads. The sample has over 95,000 distinct CDR3 sequences, under 15% seen once; the top ten hold 2.1%.

The receptor comes from a middle-aged woman with alopecia areata. Some clones in this sample may be carry-over from other donors' samples. This sequence joins TRBV28 and TRBJ2-3, with TRBD2 identical over 12 bases. Sequenced material: whole blood, taken in connection with sensitization to the hapten diphenylcyclopropenone (DPC). The CDR3 sequence is CASSTRTSGADTQYF. Here the CDR3 DNA reads TGTGCCAGCAGTACCCGGACTAGCGGGGCAGATACGCAGTATTTT.